The 20 T cell receptor beta chains below all came from one sample that was sequenced in a study of T cell repertoires in cytomegalovirus infection. TCRdb reprocessed the reads via MiXCR and lists one record per CDR3 protein. The sample yields approximately 990,000 distinct CDR3 sequences, roughly 31% seen once. Their cognate antigens are unknown. Sequencing used cultured CD8+ T cells from PBMCs, obtained from culture after CMV antigen stimulation. The receptor source for this set is a human donor in good health (CMV status not recorded). Some clones in this sample may be carry-over from other donors' samples.

V usage is TRBV25-1 and J usage is TRBJ1-3; D gene uncertain. Germline CDR1 is MGHDK and CDR2 is SYGVNS. The ends were cut back, 4 bases at V and 4 bases at J, with 11 bases in the middle. The CDR3 sequence is 14 residues long. In DNA form, the CDR3 reads TGTGCCAGCAGTGTGTCGGGCTTAGGAAACACCATATATTTT. Protein product: CASSVSGLGNTIYF.

The chain couples TRBV6-5 to TRBJ2-1; D not resolved. The length of the CDR3 is 15 residues. The ends were cut back, 2 bases at V and 5 bases at J, with 13 bases in the middle. CDR1 MNHEY and CDR2 SVGAGI come from the germline V gene. CDR3 in amino acids: CASSYHGAKDNEQFF. CDR3 nucleotide sequence: TGTGCCAGCAGTTACCATGGAGCAAAAGACAATGAGCAGTTCTTC.

This clonotype has more than one count but fewer than ten. This likely stems from a read error, as it lies one base from a far larger clone. V and J are TRBV5-5 and TRBJ2-7, with D unclear. Germline CDR1 SGHKS, CDR2 YYEKEE (reference sequence). The CDR3 is 12 amino acids. V shed 4 bases and J shed 0 bases, with 5 bases lying between them. CDR3 in DNA: TGTGCCAGCAGCCCGATCTCCTACGAGCAGTACTTC. Its protein product is CASSPISYEQYF.

With regard to this clonotype: A single base separates this from a much larger clone, so it may be a read error. J is TRBJ2-7 and V is TRBV7-8; possibly TRBD2 for D (6 bases). Trimming pared 1 base from V and 4 bases from J, leaving 11 bases between. Germline values: CDR1 SGHVS, CDR2 FQNEAQ. CDR3 length: 14 residues. The CDR3 DNA follows: TGTGCCAGCAGCTTAGAGCGGGTTTTGTACGAGCAGTACTTC. Its protein product is CASSLERVLYEQYF. Filled out from reference TRBV7-8 and TRBJ2-7, the complete variable domain reads GAGVSQSPRYKVAKRGQDVALRCDPISGHVSLFWYQQALGQGPEFLTYFQNEAQLDKSGLPSDRFFAERPEGSVSTLKIQRTQQEDSAVYLCASSLERVLYEQYFGPGTRLTVT.

The V and J genes are TRBV5-6 and TRBJ2-2; weak D call: TRBD2 (5 bases). The CDR3 contains 18 residues. Germline-derived CDR1 and CDR2 are SGHDT and YYEEEE. Deletions cut 5 bases from V and 5 bases from J, with 25 bases between. The CDR3 DNA sequence: TGTGCCAGCAGTAGAGGGTCTGAAGAATATACGGGGACCGGGGAGCTGTTTTTT. This sequence encodes CASSRGSEEYTGTGELFF.

In its sample, this clonotype was seen a few times. The chain combines TRBV15 with TRBJ2-7; perhaps TRBD1 as D (5 bases). The length of the CDR3 is 13 residues. The germline gives CDR1 LNHNV, CDR2 YYDKDF (reference sequence). The V gene lost 3 bases and the J gene lost 0 bases, with 6 bases spanning the gap. The CDR3 spells CATSSRASYEQYF. In nucleotides, the CDR3 is TGTGCCACCAGCAGCAGGGCCTCCTACGAGCAGTACTTC.

This clonotype has a handful of counts. The chain recombines TRBV4-1 with TRBJ2-3, with D uncertain. Trimming removed 6 bases at V and 2 bases at J, with 15 bases between. CDR3 length: 15 amino acids. CDR1 is MGHRA, CDR2 YSYEKL, per germline. The CDR3: CASSPTVSHTDTQYF. The DNA of the CDR3 is TGCGCCAGCAGTCCAACAGTATCTCACACAGATACGCAGTATTTT.

A note on this clonotype: A much larger clone sits a single nucleotide away, making a read error possible. The chain carries TRBV7-2 and TRBJ2-7; 8 bases align to TRBD2. The CDR3 is 16 residues long. CDR1 and CDR2 from the germline V gene are SGHTA and FQGNSA. After removal of 3 bases from V and 0 bases from J, the junction contained 7 bases not matched to a gene. For the CDR3, the DNA is TGTACCAGCAGCTTGAATAGCGGGGCACTCTCCTACGAGCAGTACTTC. Amino acid sequence: CTSSLNSGALSYEQYF.

The V and J genes are TRBV6-5 and TRBJ2-7; D is perhaps TRBD1 or TRBD2 (5 bases each). The V gene's germline CDR1 is MNHEY and CDR2 SVGAGI. Between the trimmed V and J ends, which lost 7 bases and 0 bases, there was a span of 16 bases. The CDR3 has 15 residues. CDR3 sequence (DNA): TGTGCCAGCACCCCGGGACGTTTGAGCTCCTACGAGCAGTACTTC. Protein: CASTPGRLSSYEQYF.

This clonotype has only a few counts. The V call is TRBV27, the J call TRBJ2-7; 8 positions match TRBD2. With V trimmed by 2 bases and J by 2 bases, 5 bases remained unmatched. Germline lookup yields CDR1 MNHEY and CDR2 SMNVEV (reference sequence). The CDR3 sequence is 15 residues long. The CDR3, as DNA: TGTGCCAGCAGTTTAGGGGCGGGGGGCGCCTACGAGCAGTACTTC. This gives the protein CASSLGAGGAYEQYF.

With regard to this clonotype: A junction end diverges from the germline sequence, so it may reflect a read error. The chain links TRBV7-9 to TRBJ2-1; 10 nucleotides line up with TRBD2. The CDR3 totals 16 residues. Germline loops: CDR1 SEHNR, CDR2 FQNEAQ (reference sequence). CDR3 protein: CVSSFLGLAEYNEQFF. As DNA, the CDR3 is TGTGTCAGCAGCTTCCTTGGACTAGCGGAATACAATGAGCAGTTCTTC.

In its sample, this clonotype was seen a few times. The chain combines TRBV7-9 with TRBJ2-1, with TRBD1 identical over 8 bases. V lost 5 bases, J lost 3 bases, and 9 bases stayed unmatched. CDR3 length equals 16 residues. Germline CDR1 is SEHNR and CDR2 is FQNEAQ (reference sequence). In DNA form, the CDR3 reads TGTGCCAGCAGCCTTGACAGGGGAAAGGGCTACAATGAGCAGTTCTTC. Amino acids: CASSLDRGKGYNEQFF.

This clonotype was detected once. The rearrangement links TRBV19 to TRBJ1-1; TRBD1 is a possible D gene (6 bases). V lost 6 bases and J lost 5, with 19 bases in between. The CDR3 is made up of 15 amino acids. CDR1 and CDR2 from the germline V gene are LNHDA and SQIVND (reference sequence). CDR3 loop: CASRSPQGGQTEAFF. CDR3 in DNA: TGTGCCAGTAGGTCCCCGCAAGGGGGGCAAACTGAAGCTTTCTTT.

This clonotype was seen many times. The chain links TRBV7-8 to TRBJ1-3; D perhaps matches TRBD1 (5 bases). CDR1 is SGHVS and CDR2 is FQNEAQ in the germline V gene. The CDR3 runs 17 residues. The V end was cut by 4 bases, the J end by 0 bases, with 16 bases between. The CDR3 coding sequence is TGTGCCAGCAGCTCCTTCTCGACAGATAACTCTGGAAACACCATATATTTT. This translates into CASSSFSTDNSGNTIYF.

This sequence joins TRBV12-3 or TRBV12-4 and TRBJ1-2; D call uncertain. V was clipped by 6 bases and J by 2 bases, with 34 bases between them. The CDR3 loop spans 21 amino acids. In DNA, the CDR3 is TGTGCCAGCAGCCCCGCCCGTAGAACAGATCCCGCACCCTCTTTCAACTATGGCTACACCTTC. Translated, it gives CASSPARRTDPAPSFNYGYTF.

This clonotype was observed a handful of times. The J gene is TRBJ2-6, the V gene TRBV19; D perhaps matches TRBD1 (5 bases). The V end lost 3 bases, the J end lost 0 bases, and 15 bases lay between the germline ends. CDR1 is LNHDA and CDR2 is SQIVND in the germline V gene (reference sequence). This CDR3 spans 18 amino acids. The CDR3 bases are TGTGCCAGTAGTATCCTTCAGGGAATAAGCTCTGGGGCCAACGTCCTGACTTTC. The encoded protein is CASSILQGISSGANVLTF.

This clonotype has only a few counts. V gene TRBV10-3 combines with J gene TRBJ2-1; no definite D call. CDR1 and CDR2 (germline): ENHRY, SYGVKD. The CDR3 totals 14 residues. V gave up 0 bases and J gave up 6 bases, with 9 bases separating them. CDR3 sequence reads: CAISESSPSNEQFF. The CDR3 DNA sequence: TGTGCCATCAGTGAGTCGAGTCCAAGCAATGAGCAGTTCTTC.

The DNA for the CDR3 is TGTGCGACCGGGACAGGGGTTGCAGATACGCAGTATTTT. Translation gives CATGTGVADTQYF. This chain joins TRBV7-7 and TRBJ2-3, with 10 nucleotides matching TRBD1. Germline assignment: CDR1 SSHAT and CDR2 FNYEAQ (reference sequence). CDR3 size: 13 residues. The whole variable domain, remainder taken from reference TRBV7-7 and TRBJ2-3, is GAGVSQSPRYKVTKRGQDVTLRCDPISSHATLYWYQQALGQGPEFLTYFNYEAQPDKSGLPSDRFSAERPEGSISTLTIQRTEQRDSAMYRCATGTGVADTQYFGPGTRLTVL.

Only a few counts were recorded for this clonotype. The chain has TRBV19 and TRBJ1-1, with a weak D call TRBD1 (5 bases). This CDR3 spans 13 amino acids. Trimming took off 7 bases at V and 4 bases at J, with 13 bases between the two ends. The V gene's germline CDR1 is LNHDA and CDR2 SQIVND (reference sequence). In DNA form, the CDR3 reads TGTGCCAGTAATGGGGGGTATGCCACTGAAGCTTTCTTT. It codes for CASNGGYATEAFF.

Only a few counts were recorded for this clonotype. The CDR3 sequence: CASTDLRTDKNTEAFF. CDR3 coding DNA: TGTGCCAGCACCGACTTAAGGACAGATAAGAACACTGAAGCTTTCTTT. The chain joins TRBV6-2 or TRBV6-3 to TRBJ1-1, with D maybe TRBD1 (6 bases). CDR3 length equals 16 residues. Germline V gene lookup returns CDR1 MNHEY and CDR2 SVGEGT. The germline V and J ends were trimmed by 7 bases and 1 base, with 19 bases remaining between them.